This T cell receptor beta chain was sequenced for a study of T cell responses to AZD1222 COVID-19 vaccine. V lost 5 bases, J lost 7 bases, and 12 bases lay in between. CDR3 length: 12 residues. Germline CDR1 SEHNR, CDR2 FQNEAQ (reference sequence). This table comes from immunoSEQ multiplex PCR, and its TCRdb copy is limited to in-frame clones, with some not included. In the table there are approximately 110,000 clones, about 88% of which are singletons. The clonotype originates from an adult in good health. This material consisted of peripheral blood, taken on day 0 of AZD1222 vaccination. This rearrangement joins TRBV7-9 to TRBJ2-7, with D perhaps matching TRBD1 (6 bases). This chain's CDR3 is CASSPQGFEQYF. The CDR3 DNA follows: TGTGCCAGCAGCCCCCAGGGGTTTGAGCAGTACTTC.